This T cell receptor (beta chain) was recovered during a study of T cells in Graves' hyperthyroidism and ophthalmopathy. Using RNA transcripts as the source, TCR beta CDR3 regions were amplified. Primed by the HTBI set, a first-round RT-PCR was run on the TCR CDR3. TCRdb redid the calling of the multiplex PCR reads with MiXCR, one entry per CDR3 protein. Of about 640,000 distinct CDR3 sequences detected, less than 25% appear once; the ten largest clones hold about 34%. The V gene's germline CDR1 is DFQATT and CDR2 SNEGSKA (reference sequence). The CDR3 runs to 14 residues. V lost 2 bases and J lost 3; bases outside the gene matches: 1.

The sequence derives from a man younger than 40 with Graves' ophthalmopathy. The sample taken for sequencing was blood. The chain carries TRBV20-1 and TRBJ2-1; 10 bases align to TRBD2. CDR3 bases: TGCAGTGCTAGAACTAGCGGGAACTACAATGAGCAGTTCTTC. Translating gives CSARTSGNYNEQFF.